The 18 T cell receptor beta chains given below trace back to one sample, sequenced in a study of T cells in localized non-small cell lung cancer. Sequenced by immunoSEQ multiplex PCR; TCRdb stores in-frame clones only, minus some. The profile shows 86,000 or so clones, approximately 84% of them singletons. Sequences were derived from peripheral blood, sampled before any cancer treatment. All receptors derive from a man aged 40-75 years with stage I lung adenocarcinoma.

The chain carries TRBV30 and TRBJ1-3; D unresolved. Per the germline V gene, CDR1 is GTSNPN and CDR2 is SVGIG (reference sequence). This CDR3 has 13 residues. V lost 8 bases and J 1 base, leaving 12 bases between the germline ends. This CDR3 reads CATLQSSGNTIYF. The CDR3 region has the DNA TGTGCCACATTACAGTCTTCTGGAAACACCATATATTTT.

This rearrangement joins TRBV13 to TRBJ2-7; 11 bases agree with TRBD1. Germline V gene sequence: CDR1 PRHDT, CDR2 FYEKMQ (reference sequence). The junction had 14 bases not matched to a gene; V was cut back by 3 bases and J by 4 bases. There are 18 residues in the CDR3. DNA of the CDR3: TGTGCCAGCAGCTTCGGTCCAGGACAGGGGGCCGAGGAATACGAGCAGTACTTC. Encoded protein: CASSFGPGQGAEEYEQYF.

Here the CDR3 reads CASSLRGAGSAKNIQYF. The CDR3 nucleotides read TGTGCCAGCAGCCTACGGGGGGCGGGGTCAGCCAAAAACATTCAGTACTTC. The V and J genes are TRBV7-2 and TRBJ2-4; perhaps TRBD2 as D (7 bases). V lost 5 bases and J lost 0, with 17 bases in between. The CDR3 length is 17 residues. Germline V CDR1 and CDR2: SGHTA, FQGNSA.

CDR3 DNA: TGTGCCAGCAGGGAAAGAGGGGAGCAGTTCTTC. This sequence encodes CASRERGEQFF. The rearrangement links TRBV6-1 to TRBJ2-1; possible D gene TRBD2, 5 bases. The CDR3 runs to 11 residues. The germline V and J ends were trimmed by 6 bases and 10 bases, with 10 bases remaining between them. Germline V lookup: CDR1 MNHNS, CDR2 SASEGT.

This clone was observed a single time. The rearrangement joins TRBV28 to TRBJ1-5; D is undetermined. Trimming removed 6 bases from V and 4 bases from J, with 16 bases in between. CDR3 length: 15 amino acids. Germline CDR1 MDHEN, CDR2 SYDVKM. CDR3 coding DNA: TGTGCCAGCAGCGTTCCTACTTTAGGGAATCAGCCCCAGCATTTT. This gives the protein CASSVPTLGNQPQHF.

J is TRBJ2-3 and V is TRBV18; 13 nucleotides agree with TRBD2. Per the germline V gene, CDR1 is KGHSH and CDR2 is LQKENI. The CDR3 runs to 15 residues. Unmatched junction bases numbered 4, after V lost 6 bases and J lost 4 bases. CDR3 nucleotides: TGTGCCAGCTCGCGGACTAGCGGGAGAGCAGATACGCAGTATTTT. Protein product: CASSRTSGRADTQYF. The full variable domain, rest sourced from reference TRBV18 and TRBJ2-3, is NAGVMQNPRHLVRRRGQEARLRCSPMKGHSHVYWYRQLPEEGLKFMVYLQKENIIDESGMPKERFSAEFPKEGPSILRIQQVVRGDSAAYFCASSRTSGRADTQYFGPGTRLTVL.

This rearrangement joins TRBV7-3 to TRBJ2-2; 9 bases align to TRBD2. CDR3 length: 16 amino acids. The V gene's germline CDR1 is SGHTA and CDR2 FQGTGA. V shed 4 bases and J 2 bases; nucleotides not matched to a gene: 5. The CDR3 DNA reads TGTGCCAGCAGCTCCTCTAGCGGGGATAACACCGGGGAGCTGTTTTTT. This sequence encodes CASSSSSGDNTGELFF. Using reference TRBV7-3 and TRBJ2-2 for the parts outside the CDR3, the full variable domain is GAGVSQTPSNKVTEKGKYVELRCDPISGHTALYWYRQSLGQGPEFLIYFQGTGAADDSGLPNDRFFAVRPEGSVSTLKIQRTERGDSAVYLCASSSSSGDNTGELFFGEGSRLTVL.

The chain recombines TRBV10-3 with TRBJ2-2; D is perhaps TRBD1 (6 bases). The CDR3 totals 15 residues. Germline CDR1 reads ENHRY; CDR2 reads SYGVKD. Trimming took off 3 bases at V and 6 bases at J, with 14 bases between the two ends. This CDR3 reads CAISESPQGSGELFF. Here the CDR3 DNA reads TGTGCCATCAGTGAAAGCCCACAGGGATCCGGGGAGCTGTTTTTT.

The gene calls are TRBV6-5 and TRBJ1-1; 8 bases align to TRBD1. V lost 7 bases and J lost 4; bases outside the gene matches: 8. The V gene's germline CDR1 is MNHEY and CDR2 SVGAGI. This CDR3 comprises 14 residues. CDR3 protein: CASNPDRGTTEAFF. The CDR3 bases are TGTGCCAGCAATCCAGACAGGGGTACCACTGAAGCTTTCTTT.

This chain uses TRBV19 with TRBJ2-6, with 8 nucleotides matching TRBD1. Losses at the gene ends were 8 bases for V and 0 bases for J; bases not matched to a gene: 6. The CDR3 covers 16 residues. Per germline, CDR1 LNHDA and CDR2 SQIVND (reference sequence). The DNA of the CDR3 is TGTGCCAGTCAGGACAGGGCCCGCTCTGGGGCCAACGTCCTGACTTTC. Translating it yields CASQDRARSGANVLTF.

The rearrangement joins TRBV7-9 to TRBJ2-2, with 7 positions matching TRBD1. Germline trimming cut 5 bases from V and 9 bases from J; bases unmatched to any gene: 6. The CDR3 has 13 residues. Germline V gene data show CDR1 as SEHNR and CDR2 as FQNEAQ (reference sequence). The CDR3 region is CASSPRTGRELFF. The CDR3 DNA reads TGTGCCAGCAGCCCACGGACAGGCCGGGAGCTGTTTTTT. The full variable domain, rest sourced from reference TRBV7-9 and TRBJ2-2, is DTGVSQNPRHKITKRGQNVTFRCDPISEHNRLYWYRQTLGQGPEFLTYFQNEAQLEKSRLLSDRFSAERPKGSFSTLEIQRTEQGDSAMYLCASSPRTGRELFFGEGSRLTVL.

The rearrangement links TRBV27 to TRBJ1-1, with D tentatively TRBD1 (5 bases). Deletions cut 8 bases from V and 3 bases from J, with 16 bases between. Germline V lookup: CDR1 MNHEY, CDR2 SMNVEV (reference sequence). There are 14 residues in the CDR3. The CDR3 nucleotides are TGTGCCAGCGGGGACTCCAGGAGGGACACTGAAGCTTTCTTT. Residues: CASGDSRRDTEAFF.

V and J are TRBV7-9 and TRBJ1-1, with a possible D match to TRBD1 (5 bases). CDR3 length: 14 residues. V was trimmed by 6 bases and J by 11 bases, leaving 22 bases between them. Germline CDR1 reads SEHNR; CDR2 reads FQNEAQ (reference sequence). The CDR3 is CASSPGASAFGAFF. The CDR3 DNA follows: TGTGCCAGCAGTCCCGGGGCCTCGGCTTTCGGTGCTTTCTTT.

DNA for the CDR3: TGTGCCTGGAGTGTTGGGACAGGGGAGGGCAATGAGCAGTTCTTC. Translation gives CAWSVGTGEGNEQFF. This chain joins TRBV30 and TRBJ2-1; 10 bases map to TRBD1. Germline CDR1 reads GTSNPN; CDR2 reads SVGIG (reference sequence). The CDR3 length is 15 residues. Trimming at V came to 0 bases and at J to 6 bases, leaving 5 bases not matched to a gene.

The V call is TRBV6-6, the J call TRBJ1-4; TRBD1 matches at 8 bases. Germline V gene lookup returns CDR1 MNHNY and CDR2 SVGAGI (reference sequence). The CDR3 contains 14 residues. V shed 7 bases, J shed 5 bases, and the junction held 6 bases outside the gene matches. This CDR3 is CASTGQGKNEKLFF. The CDR3 DNA reads TGTGCCAGCACCGGACAGGGAAAGAATGAAAAACTGTTTTTT.

This clone was seen once. This rearrangement joins TRBV4-1 to TRBJ2-2; 11 nucleotides agree with TRBD1. With 5 bases clipped from V and 4 bases from J, the junction kept 6 bases outside the gene matches. There are 16 residues in the CDR3. CDR1 and CDR2 (germline): MGHRA, YSYEKL. This chain's CDR3 is CASSIRTGGITGELFF. The CDR3 DNA is TGCGCCAGCAGCATCCGGACAGGGGGCATCACCGGGGAGCTGTTTTTT.

Concerning this clone: One end of the junction does not line up with germline, which may come from a read error. The chain has TRBV5-4 and TRBJ2-3, with 7 bases identical to TRBD2. CDR1 and CDR2 from the germline V gene are SGHNT and YYREEE (reference sequence). The CDR3 consists of 14 residues. CDR3 in DNA: TGCCTCAGCGGGGCCTCCCATGAGACAGATACGCAGTATTTT. This gives the protein CLSGASHETDTQYF.

V and J are TRBV6-5 and TRBJ1-4, with unresolved D. CDR1 and CDR2 from the germline V gene are MNHEY and SVGAGI. The V end was cut by 2 bases, the J end by 3 bases, with 7 bases between. The CDR3 runs to 14 residues. The CDR3 protein is CASSYRESNEKLFF. The CDR3 DNA is TGTGCCAGCAGTTACCGGGAGTCTAATGAAAAACTGTTTTTT.